This TCR beta chain was found in a study of OX40 agonist ivuxolimab in advanced cancers. In the study overall: Patients received the agonistic anti-OX40 (CD134) antibody ivuxolimab. A partial response was reached by three patients: one with hepatocellular carcinoma and two with cutaneous melanoma. Study-wide findings and caveats: Clonal expansion was among the lowest in partial responders at 0.1-3.0 mg/kg, especially CD8+.

The method was immunoSEQ multiplex PCR; TCRdb's version includes in-frame clones alone and lacks a portion of them. The sample has tens of thousands of clones, 89% seen once. Prior autoimmune disease or systemic immunosuppression barred patients. The CDR3 spans 13 residues. V dropped 2 bases and J dropped 4 bases, with 6 bases sitting between them. CDR1 and CDR2 (germline): MNHEY, SMNVEV (reference sequence). This clone showed up just a few times. Its antigen is still unknown. The same CDR3 also results from other DNA sequences found in this sample. J is TRBJ2-1 and V is TRBV27, with D maybe TRBD1 (6 bases). The sequence derives from an adult with an advanced solid tumor such as melanoma, head and neck, liver or kidney cancer. The starting material was CD4+ or CD8+ T cells sorted from blood, obtained in a trial of the OX40 agonist ivuxolimab. In DNA, the CDR3 is TGTGCCAGCAGTTTAGGGACATACAATGAGCAGTTCTTC. It codes for CASSLGTYNEQFF.